A single sample gave rise to the 16 T cell receptor beta chains below, sequenced in a study of T cells in Graves' hyperthyroidism and ophthalmopathy. The TCR beta CDR3 regions underwent amplification using RNA transcripts as the source. TCR CDR3 underwent first-round RT-PCR with the HTBI primer set. Via MiXCR, TCRdb re-called the multiplex PCR reads, giving one row per CDR3 protein. Of hundreds of thousands of distinct CDR3 sequences listed, about 15% were seen once; the top ten hold 15% to 20%. The sequenced sample was blood. The origin of the receptors is a young woman with Graves' ophthalmopathy.

This clonotype has a count of ten or more. The chain links TRBV12-3 or TRBV12-4 to TRBJ2-2; possibly TRBD2 for D (6 bases). This CDR3 region has 14 residues. Trimming left V 6 bases short and J 1 base short, with 9 bases between. The CDR3 loop reads CASREGQNTGELFF. In DNA, the CDR3 is TGTGCCAGCAGGGAGGGTCAGAACACCGGGGAGCTGTTTTTT.

J is TRBJ2-3 and V is TRBV15, with TRBD2 matching 7 bases. CDR3 length: 14 amino acids. Per germline, CDR1 LNHNV and CDR2 YYDKDF (reference sequence). Trimming removed 1 base from V and 5 bases from J; junction bases left unmatched: 3. The CDR3 protein is CATSRVASGDTQYF. The DNA for the CDR3 is TGTGCCACCAGCAGAGTGGCTAGCGGAGATACGCAGTATTTT.

This rearrangement joins TRBV27 to TRBJ1-6; 10 positions agree with TRBD1. The germline V gene encodes CDR1 MNHEY and CDR2 SMNVEV (reference sequence). CDR3 length: 14 amino acids. Trimming removed 4 bases from V and 8 bases from J; junction bases left unmatched: 2. In DNA form, the CDR3 reads TGTGCCAGCAGTTGGGACAGGGGAGATTCACCCCTCCACTTT. Its translation is CASSWDRGDSPLHF.

This clonotype appeared a few times. This rearrangement joins TRBV9 to TRBJ2-5; TRBD2 aligns across 9 bases. Per the germline V gene, CDR1 is SGDLS and CDR2 is YYNGEE. J lost 4 bases, V lost 0 bases, and 7 bases had no gene match. The CDR3 spans 16 residues. DNA for the CDR3: TGTGCCAGCAGCGTAGGGCCAGGGACTAGCAGAGAGACCCAGTACTTC. Its protein product is CASSVGPGTSRETQYF.

The rearrangement links TRBV10-1 to TRBJ2-1; 7 bases map to TRBD1. V shed 0 bases and J 4 bases; nucleotides not matched to a gene: 6. CDR1 is WNHNN and CDR2 is SYGVQD in the germline V gene (reference sequence). The CDR3 extends over 16 amino acids. The CDR3 coding sequence is TGCGCCAGCAGTGAGTCCACGGGACAGAGATACAATGAGCAGTTCTTC. Its protein product is CASSESTGQRYNEQFF.

The CDR3, as DNA: TGTGCCAGCAGTTTATTGAAGGGGAACGGCTACACCTTC. It yields the protein CASSLLKGNGYTF. The chain carries TRBV27 and TRBJ1-2, with D maybe TRBD1 (5 bases). The CDR3 spans 13 residues. Deletions cut 1 base from V and 8 bases from J, with 11 bases between. From germline, CDR1 is MNHEY and CDR2 SMNVEV (reference sequence).

This clonotype was detected many times. The J gene is TRBJ2-4, the V gene TRBV11-1; D is unclear. Germline V gene sequence: CDR1 SGHAT, CDR2 FQDESV (reference sequence). The V end was cut by 6 bases, the J end by 0 bases, with 9 bases between. The CDR3 contains 14 residues. CDR3 in amino acids: CASSGNVAKNIQYF. The CDR3 coding sequence is TGTGCCAGCAGTGGAAACGTAGCCAAAAACATTCAGTACTTC.

The chain is built from TRBV27 and TRBJ2-2; 9 bases are shared with TRBD1. V lost 6 bases to trimming and J lost 3 bases; unmatched junction nucleotides: 17. The CDR3 is made up of 19 amino acids. Germline CDR1 and CDR2: MNHEY and SMNVEV (reference sequence). The CDR3 is CASSLTPGQGWGDTGELFF. In nucleotides, the CDR3 is TGTGCCAGCAGCCTGACTCCGGGACAGGGTTGGGGAGACACCGGGGAGCTGTTTTTT.

This clonotype came up many times. CDR3 sequence (DNA): TGTGCCAGCAGTGGAGGACTTCGGCGGGGAGATACGCAGTATTTT. Translating gives CASSGGLRRGDTQYF. This rearrangement joins TRBV6-2 or TRBV6-3 to TRBJ2-3, with D perhaps matching TRBD2 (6 bases). The germline V and J ends were trimmed by 5 bases and 5 bases, with 17 bases remaining between them. The germline CDR1 and CDR2 sequences are MNHEY and SVGEGT. The CDR3 sequence is 15 residues long.

The table lists this clonotype with many counts. V gene TRBV18 combines with J gene TRBJ1-1; possibly TRBD1 for D (6 bases). The V end lost 6 bases, the J end lost 0 bases, and 11 bases lay between the germline ends. The CDR3 covers 14 residues. Germline V gene lookup returns CDR1 KGHSH and CDR2 LQKENI. The CDR3 loop is CASSKDRLNTEAFF. The DNA for the CDR3 is TGTGCCAGCTCGAAAGACAGGCTGAACACTGAAGCTTTCTTT.

This clonotype was seen ten or more times. This chain uses TRBV20-1 with TRBJ1-1; possibly TRBD1 for D (6 bases). The V gene's germline CDR1 is DFQATT and CDR2 SNEGSKA (reference sequence). The V gene lost 2 bases and the J gene lost 7 bases, with 11 bases spanning the gap. The CDR3 extends over 12 amino acids. CDR3 DNA: TGCAGTGCTAGAAGGGACAATCGTGAAGCTTTCTTT. Amino acids: CSARRDNREAFF.

This clonotype has a count of ten or more. In nucleotides, the CDR3 is TGTGCCAGCAGCCAAGAAATGGCAGGGGGTAGAGACGAGCAGTACTTC. This sequence encodes CASSQEMAGGRDEQYF. This chain joins TRBV3-1 and TRBJ2-7; 7 nucleotides line up with TRBD1. CDR1 is LGHDT, CDR2 YNNKEL, per germline (reference sequence). Trimming took 0 bases from V and 5 from J; bases not matched to a gene: 10. There are 16 residues in the CDR3.

The rearrangement uses TRBV10-3 and TRBJ2-7; 9 bases agree with TRBD1. This CDR3 region has 15 residues. With 6 bases clipped from V and 5 bases from J, the junction kept 11 bases outside the gene matches. CDR1 is ENHRY and CDR2 is SYGVKD in the germline V gene. CDR3 protein: CAIRERDRENDEQYF. The CDR3 bases are TGTGCCATCAGAGAGCGGGACAGGGAGAATGACGAGCAGTACTTC.

This clonotype was seen only a few times. This chain joins TRBV28 and TRBJ2-2; no clear D gene. This CDR3 contains 13 residues. V gave up 9 bases and J gave up 3 bases, with 11 bases separating them. Germline assignment: CDR1 MDHEN and CDR2 SYDVKM. The DNA for the CDR3 is TGTGCCAGTAAGGACCCGTACACCGGGGAGCTGTTTTTT. This encodes CASKDPYTGELFF.

The chain recombines TRBV7-8 with TRBJ1-5; D remains unclear. Germline V gene data show CDR1 as SGHVS and CDR2 as FQNEAQ. V was cut by 5 bases and J by 5 bases, with 7 bases left in between. This CDR3 comprises 12 residues. In DNA form, the CDR3 reads TGTGCCAGCAGCCAAATGGATCAGCCCCAGCATTTT. As protein: CASSQMDQPQHF.

This clonotype was recorded many times. The chain links TRBV6-1 to TRBJ2-7; 8 nucleotides align to TRBD2. The CDR3 extends over 14 amino acids. V was pared by 11 bases and J by 0 bases, with 9 bases of the junction left unmatched. Germline CDR1 is MNHNS and CDR2 is SASEGT. CDR3 in amino acids: CAARLAPSSYEQYF. In nucleotides, the CDR3 is TGTGCCGCCCGACTAGCGCCGAGCTCCTACGAGCAGTACTTC.